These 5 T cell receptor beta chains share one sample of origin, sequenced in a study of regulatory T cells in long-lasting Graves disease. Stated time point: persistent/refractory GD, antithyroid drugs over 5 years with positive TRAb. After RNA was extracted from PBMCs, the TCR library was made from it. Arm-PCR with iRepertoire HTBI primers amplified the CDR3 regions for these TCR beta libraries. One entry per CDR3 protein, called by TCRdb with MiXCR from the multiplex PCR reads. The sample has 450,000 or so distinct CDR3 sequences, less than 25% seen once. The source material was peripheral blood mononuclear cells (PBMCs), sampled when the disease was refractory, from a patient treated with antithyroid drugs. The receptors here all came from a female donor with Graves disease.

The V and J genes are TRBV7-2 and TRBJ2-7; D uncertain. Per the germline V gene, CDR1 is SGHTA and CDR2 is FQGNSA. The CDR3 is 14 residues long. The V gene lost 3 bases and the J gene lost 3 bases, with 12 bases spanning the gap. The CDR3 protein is CASSLAFDGYEQYF. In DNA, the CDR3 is TGTGCCAGCAGCTTGGCATTTGACGGCTACGAGCAGTACTTC. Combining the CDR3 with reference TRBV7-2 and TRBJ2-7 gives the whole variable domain GAGVSQSPSNKVTEKGKDVELRCDPISGHTALYWYRQSLGQGLEFLIYFQGNSAPDKSGLPSDRFSAERTGGSVSTLTIQRTQQEDSAVYLCASSLAFDGYEQYFGPGTRLTVT.

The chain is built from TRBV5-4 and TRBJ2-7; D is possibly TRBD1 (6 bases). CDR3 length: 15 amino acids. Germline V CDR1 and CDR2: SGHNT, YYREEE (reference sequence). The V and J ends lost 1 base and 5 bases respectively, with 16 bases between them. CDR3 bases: TGTGCCAGCAGCTTGTTCAGGGGCGCCCTCAACGAGCAGTACTTC. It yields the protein CASSLFRGALNEQYF.

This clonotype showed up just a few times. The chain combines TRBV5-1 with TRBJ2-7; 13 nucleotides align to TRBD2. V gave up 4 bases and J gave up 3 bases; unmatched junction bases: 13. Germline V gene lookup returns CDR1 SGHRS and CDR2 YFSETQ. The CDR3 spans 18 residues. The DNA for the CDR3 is TGCGCCAGCAGCCCTTTCTTGACTAGCGGGAGGTACTACTACGAGCAGTACTTC. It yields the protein CASSPFLTSGRYYYEQYF.

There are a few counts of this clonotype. The CDR3 DNA is TGTGCCAGCACCCGGACAGGGAAAGGCTCACCCCTCCACTTT. Protein product: CASTRTGKGSPLHF. The rearrangement links TRBV6-1 to TRBJ1-6; 8 positions match TRBD1. Germline V gives CDR1 MNHNS, CDR2 SASEGT. The CDR3 covers 14 residues. With V trimmed by 7 bases and J by 10 bases, 9 bases remained unmatched.

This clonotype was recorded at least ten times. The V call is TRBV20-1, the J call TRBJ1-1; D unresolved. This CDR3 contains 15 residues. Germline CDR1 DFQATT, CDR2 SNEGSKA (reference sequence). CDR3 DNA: TGCACCCCGATGGGCGGAAGGCCTATGAACACTGAAGCTTTCTTT. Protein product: CTPMGGRPMNTEAFF.